Below are 32 T cell receptor beta chains sequenced from a single sample in a study of shared clonotypes between healthy human individuals. Data came from immunoSEQ multiplex PCR; TCRdb stores just in-frame clones and leaves some out. The sample consists of around 1.1 million clones, approximately 80% of them appearing once. The specimen sequenced was memory CD4+ T cells from PBMCs. Subset denoted: CD45RA-negative fraction. These TCRs come from a man between 18 and 35 years old in good health. Some clones in this sample may be carry-over from other donors' samples.

The chain carries TRBV4-2 and TRBJ2-1, with 8 bases aligning to TRBD2. Germline assignment: CDR1 LGHNA and CDR2 YNFKEQ. V gave up 1 base and J gave up 6 bases; unmatched junction bases: 11. The CDR3 runs 17 residues. The CDR3 sequence: CASSQVQEAGVPNEQFF. In nucleotides, the CDR3 is TGTGCCAGCAGCCAAGTTCAGGAAGCGGGAGTTCCCAATGAGCAGTTCTTC.

The V and J genes are TRBV5-1 and TRBJ2-5; D not certain. CDR3 length equals 12 residues. Per germline, CDR1 SGHRS and CDR2 YFSETQ. Trimming removed 4 bases from V and 10 bases from J, with 14 bases in between. The CDR3 DNA is TGCGCCAGCAGCCTTTCCGGCGCCGGCCAGTACTTC. Its translation is CASSLSGAGQYF.

The table lists this clone with a count of one. This chain connects TRBV7-7 to TRBJ2-7, with D perhaps assigned TRBD1 or TRBD2 (5 bases each). The CDR3 has 13 amino acids. CDR1 and CDR2 from the germline V gene are SSHAT and FNYEAQ (reference sequence). V was trimmed by 4 bases and J by 5 bases, leaving 12 bases between them. The CDR3 sequence: CASSWDLPHEQYF. CDR3 in DNA: TGTGCCAGCAGCTGGGACCTCCCCCACGAGCAGTACTTC. The full variable domain, completed using reference TRBV7-7 and TRBJ2-7, is GAGVSQSPRYKVTKRGQDVTLRCDPISSHATLYWYQQALGQGPEFLTYFNYEAQPDKSGLPSDRFSAERPEGSISTLTIQRTEQRDSAMYRCASSWDLPHEQYFGPGTRLTVT.

In DNA form, the CDR3 reads TGCGCCAGCAGCTTGTACGGGGGCACCTACAATGAGCAGTTCTTC. As protein: CASSLYGGTYNEQFF. The chain carries TRBV5-1 and TRBJ2-1; D is possibly TRBD1 or TRBD2 (6 bases each). Trimming left V 1 base short and J 2 bases short, with 10 bases between. CDR3 length: 15 amino acids. Germline V gene lookup returns CDR1 SGHRS and CDR2 YFSETQ.

V and J are TRBV4-1 and TRBJ2-3; D not resolved. V shed 2 bases and J shed 5 bases, with 20 bases lying between them. This CDR3 comprises 17 residues. Germline CDR1 and CDR2: MGHRA and YSYEKL. CDR3: CASSQQAGTRERDTQYF. The DNA for the CDR3 is TGCGCCAGCAGCCAACAGGCTGGCACGCGCGAGAGAGATACGCAGTATTTT.

This CDR3 reads CASMRDMGYTDTQYF. In nucleotides, the CDR3 is TGTGCCAGCATGAGGGATATGGGCTACACAGATACGCAGTATTTT. The V call is TRBV6-1, the J call TRBJ2-3, with D possibly matching TRBD2 (5 bases). The CDR3 consists of 15 residues. The V end lost 7 bases, the J end lost 2 bases, and 16 bases lay between the germline ends. The V gene's germline CDR1 is MNHNS and CDR2 SASEGT.

Ten or more counts support this clone. CDR3: CASSPGGSLNYGYTF. The DNA for the CDR3 is TGTGCCAGCTCACCGGGGGGCTCACTTAACTATGGCTACACCTTC. V gene TRBV18 combines with J gene TRBJ1-2; a weak D match, TRBD1 (6 bases). Germline V CDR1 and CDR2: KGHSH, LQKENI. This CDR3 has 15 amino acids. V lost 3 bases and J 1 base, leaving 12 bases between the germline ends.

This chain connects TRBV29-1 to TRBJ2-5; the match to TRBD2 covers 7 bases. The ends lost 4 bases at V and 4 bases at J; junction bases unmatched: 3. Germline CDR1 reads SQVTM; CDR2 reads ANQGSEA. The CDR3 loop spans 12 amino acids. CDR3 protein: CSVGGGGETQYF. DNA of the CDR3: TGCAGCGTTGGGGGGGGAGGAGAGACCCAGTACTTC.

This chain joins TRBV29-1 and TRBJ2-4; no definite D call. The CDR3 sequence is 13 residues long. Germline-derived CDR1 and CDR2 are SQVTM and ANQGSEA. V dropped 4 bases and J dropped 0 bases, with 7 bases sitting between them. CDR3: CSVAVVAKNIQYF. Written as DNA, the CDR3 is TGCAGCGTTGCGGTGGTAGCCAAAAACATTCAGTACTTC. Filled out from reference TRBV29-1 and TRBJ2-4, the complete variable domain reads SAVISQKPSRDICQRGTSLTIQCQVDSQVTMMFWYRQQPGQSLTLIATANQGSEATYESGFVIDKFPISRPNLTFSTLTVSNMSPEDSSIYLCSVAVVAKNIQYFGAGTRLSVL.

The J gene is TRBJ2-1, the V gene TRBV4-3, with D tentatively TRBD1 or TRBD2 (6 bases each). The CDR3 contains 13 residues. Trimming took off 4 bases at V and 10 bases at J, with 14 bases between the two ends. Germline V lookup: CDR1 LGHNA, CDR2 YSLEER. CDR3 loop: CASSPGALLEQFF. The CDR3 DNA follows: TGCGCCAGCAGCCCGGGGGCCTTGTTGGAGCAGTTCTTC.

This clone was found many times. The chain is built from TRBV6-5 and TRBJ1-4; D is possibly TRBD1 (6 bases). The CDR3 length is 13 residues. The V and J ends lost 6 bases and 7 bases respectively, with 12 bases between them. Germline V gene sequence: CDR1 MNHEY, CDR2 SVGAGI. CDR3 residues: CASRQGWGEKLFF. CDR3 in DNA: TGTGCCAGCAGACAGGGATGGGGTGAAAAACTGTTTTTT.

This chain uses TRBV18 with TRBJ1-2; D remains ambiguous. CDR3 length: 15 residues. Germline CDR1 is KGHSH and CDR2 is LQKENI. V dropped 6 bases and J dropped 4 bases, with 18 bases sitting between them. The CDR3 reads CASSPDSPGGYGYTF. In DNA, the CDR3 is TGTGCCAGCTCGCCCGACTCCCCCGGCGGCTATGGCTACACCTTC.

A remark on this clone: Within the sample, other DNA sequences also encode this same CDR3. The V call is TRBV5-1, the J call TRBJ2-5, with 14 bases fitting TRBD2. The CDR3 has 15 residues. CDR1 is SGHRS and CDR2 is YFSETQ in the germline V gene. J gave up 5 bases and V 4 bases, and 4 bases lay outside the gene matches. DNA of the CDR3: TGCGCCAGCAGCGCGGGACTAGCGGGAGCCGAGACCCAGTACTTC. Protein sequence: CASSAGLAGAETQYF.

CDR3: CASSLEWAGELFF. DNA of the CDR3: TGCGCCAGCAGTTTAGAATGGGCCGGGGAGCTGTTTTTT. The chain has TRBV5-1 and TRBJ2-2; D gene ambiguous. Germline CDR1 and CDR2: SGHRS and YFSETQ. The CDR3 extends over 13 amino acids. Deletions cut 5 bases from V and 6 bases from J, with 11 bases between. The full variable domain, in which reference TRBV5-1 and TRBJ2-2 provide the parts outside the CDR3, is KAGVTQTPRYLIKTRGQQVTLSCSPISGHRSVSWYQQTPGQGLQFLFEYFSETQRNKGNFPGRFSGRQFSNSRSEMNVSTLELGDSALYLCASSLEWAGELFFGEGSRLTVL.

The chain has TRBV28 and TRBJ1-1; 9 nucleotides line up with TRBD1. The CDR3 consists of 14 residues. The junction had 8 bases not matched to a gene; V was cut back by 6 bases and J by 6 bases. CDR1 and CDR2 from the germline V gene are MDHEN and SYDVKM. This chain's CDR3 is CASSQWTGEPEAFF. Written as DNA, the CDR3 is TGTGCCAGCAGCCAATGGACAGGGGAGCCTGAAGCTTTCTTT. Using reference TRBV28 and TRBJ1-1 for the parts outside the CDR3, the full variable domain is DVKVTQSSRYLVKRTGEKVFLECVQDMDHENMFWYRQDPGLGLRLIYFSYDVKMKEKGDIPEGYSVSREKKERFSLILESASTNQTSMYLCASSQWTGEPEAFFGQGTRLTVV.

The V call is TRBV7-2, the J call TRBJ2-4, with D perhaps being TRBD1 or TRBD2 (5 bases each). CDR1 is SGHTA and CDR2 is FQGNSA in the germline V gene. CDR3 size: 15 residues. The ends were cut back, 3 bases at V and 0 bases at J, with 9 bases in the middle. The CDR3 DNA reads as TGTGCCAGCAGCTTGATTGGGGGAGCCAAAAACATTCAGTACTTC. Encoded protein: CASSLIGGAKNIQYF.

Notes on this clone: The sample contains more than one DNA sequence encoding this CDR3. This chain joins TRBV18 and TRBJ1-5; TRBD1 might be the D (5 bases). V was trimmed by 3 bases and J by 6 bases, leaving 12 bases between them. CDR3 length: 14 residues. Per the germline V gene, CDR1 is KGHSH and CDR2 is LQKENI. The CDR3 nucleotides read TGTGCCAGCTCACCTGCACAGGAGGGTCAGCCCCAGCATTTT. It yields the protein CASSPAQEGQPQHF.

This chain links TRBV7-9 with TRBJ2-7; D gene unclear. The CDR3 has 12 amino acids. Germline assignment: CDR1 SEHNR and CDR2 FQNEAQ (reference sequence). The ends were cut back, 5 bases at V and 4 bases at J, with 9 bases in the middle. CDR3 sequence (DNA): TGTGCCAGCAGCCGAACGGATTACGAGCAGTACTTC. Protein product: CASSRTDYEQYF.

CDR3 DNA: TGTGCCAGCAGCGGACAGGGTCCCTACACAGATACGCAGTATTTT. Its translation is CASSGQGPYTDTQYF. The chain uses TRBV9 and TRBJ2-3, with 7 bases matching TRBD1. Trimming at V came to 3 bases and at J to 2 bases, leaving 6 bases not matched to a gene. Germline CDR1 SGDLS, CDR2 YYNGEE. This CDR3 spans 15 amino acids.

On this clone itself: Just one base apart from a much larger clone, this may be a read error. The rearrangement links TRBV5-5 to TRBJ2-7; 10 bases fit TRBD2. Trimming removed 3 bases from V and 3 bases from J; junction bases left unmatched: 3. Germline assignment: CDR1 SGHKS and CDR2 YYEKEE (reference sequence). The CDR3 spans 14 residues. In DNA, the CDR3 is TGTGCCAGCAGCTCCGGGACTAGCGTCTACGAGCAGTACTTC. Protein sequence: CASSSGTSVYEQYF. Looking up the rest from reference TRBV5-5 and TRBJ2-7 gives the full variable domain: DAGVTQSPTHLIKTRGQQVTLRCSPISGHKSVSWYQQVLGQGPQFIFQYYEKEERGRGNFPDRFSARQFPNYSSELNVNALLLGDSALYLCASSSGTSVYEQYFGPGTRLTVT.

On this clone: The sample contains more than one DNA sequence encoding this CDR3. The gene calls are TRBV28 and TRBJ2-5; D ambiguous. From germline, CDR1 is MDHEN and CDR2 SYDVKM. V lost 3 bases and J lost 4, with 3 bases in between. This CDR3 is 11 amino acids long. CDR3 in DNA: TGTGCCAGCAGTTTTGTAGAGACCCAGTACTTC. This encodes CASSFVETQYF.

V gene TRBV7-2 combines with J gene TRBJ2-1; a weak D match, TRBD2 (6 bases). This CDR3 contains 14 residues. Germline CDR1 and CDR2: SGHTA and FQGNSA. V was cut by 3 bases and J by 5 bases, with 11 bases left in between. The CDR3 bases are TGTGCCAGCAGCTTGGGCGGGGCCCACAATGAGCAGTTCTTC. The encoded protein is CASSLGGAHNEQFF.

This chain connects TRBV7-8 to TRBJ2-1, with 12 bases identical to TRBD2. Germline V gene data show CDR1 as SGHVS and CDR2 as FQNEAQ. V was pared by 5 bases and J by 6 bases, with 2 bases of the junction left unmatched. CDR3 size: 14 residues. In DNA form, the CDR3 reads TGTGCCAGCAGCGGACTAGCGGGAAGCAATGAGCAGTTCTTC. Translated: CASSGLAGSNEQFF.

This rearrangement joins TRBV4-2 to TRBJ2-3, with 12 bases aligning to TRBD2. The CDR3 is 20 residues long. Germline values: CDR1 LGHNA, CDR2 YNFKEQ. V trimming: 1 base; J trimming: 0 bases; junction bases outside the gene matches: 11. The CDR3 sequence: CASSQGIRLTSGRSTDTQYF. DNA of the CDR3: TGTGCCAGCAGCCAAGGAATAAGGCTGACTAGCGGGAGAAGCACAGATACGCAGTATTTT.

This rearrangement joins TRBV2 to TRBJ2-4, with D possibly being TRBD1 (7 bases). This CDR3 spans 14 amino acids. V lost 7 bases, J lost 13 bases, and 23 bases lay in between. Germline loops: CDR1 SNHLY, CDR2 FYNNEI. Here the CDR3 reads CASTYAVGGQRQYF. The CDR3 region has the DNA TGTGCCAGCACCTACGCCGTGGGGGGACAGCGACAGTACTTC.

This clone was detected a few times. The rearrangement uses TRBV2 and TRBJ1-2; no clear D gene. The germline V gene has CDR1 SNHLY and CDR2 FYNNEI. This CDR3 contains 12 residues. Trimming removed 7 bases from V and 6 bases from J, with 12 bases in between. The CDR3 protein is CASTWVGDGYTF. The CDR3 nucleotides read TGTGCCAGCACTTGGGTCGGCGATGGCTACACCTTC.

This sequence joins TRBV5-8 and TRBJ2-6; the D gene is possibly TRBD1 (6 bases). Per germline, CDR1 SGHTS and CDR2 YDEGEE. The CDR3 consists of 17 residues. Trimming pared 4 bases from V and 0 bases from J, leaving 14 bases between. The CDR3 spells CASSTPGQYSGANVLTF. CDR3 sequence (DNA): TGTGCCAGCAGCACCCCGGGACAATACTCTGGGGCCAACGTCCTGACTTTC.

The chain is built from TRBV4-3 and TRBJ1-4; no firm D call. Germline V gene sequence: CDR1 LGHNA, CDR2 YSLEER. Deletions cut 4 bases from V and 7 bases from J, with 16 bases between. The CDR3 sequence is 15 residues long. The CDR3 nucleotides read TGCGCCAGCAGCCCAACCGACGGCCTATCTGAAAAACTGTTTTTT. Translated: CASSPTDGLSEKLFF.

On this clone: The CDR3 does not end in the conserved phenylalanine or tryptophan, so this is likely a read error. V is TRBV15 and J is TRBJ2-3, with 9 bases aligning to TRBD2. Germline V lookup: CDR1 LNHNV, CDR2 YYDKDF (reference sequence). V lost 4 bases and J lost 2; bases outside the gene matches: 4. This CDR3 is built from 15 residues. The CDR3 region is CATSISGRTTDTQYL. DNA of the CDR3: TGTGCCACCAGCATCAGCGGGAGGACCACAGATACGCAGTATCTT.

For this clone: This CDR3 is also generated by other DNA sequences in the sample. The rearrangement joins TRBV4-1 to TRBJ1-3; D is unresolved. Germline lookup yields CDR1 MGHRA and CDR2 YSYEKL. There are 15 residues in the CDR3. V was clipped by 1 base and J by 1 base, with 8 bases between them. The CDR3 DNA follows: TGCGCCAGCAGCCAAGCTCGGGCTTCTGGAAACACCATATATTTT. It specifies CASSQARASGNTIYF.

The chain carries TRBV6-5 and TRBJ2-4; D is possibly TRBD1 (5 bases). Germline values: CDR1 MNHEY, CDR2 SVGAGI. The V and J ends lost 2 bases and 6 bases respectively, with 8 bases between them. The CDR3 runs 13 residues. CDR3 amino acids: CASSYDSSNIQYF. CDR3 in DNA: TGTGCCAGCAGTTACGACAGTTCAAACATTCAGTACTTC.

This chain connects TRBV29-1 to TRBJ1-1; 7 bases are shared with TRBD1. The CDR3 has 14 residues. Germline CDR1 SQVTM, CDR2 ANQGSEA. V shed 4 bases, J shed 4 bases, and the junction held 9 bases outside the gene matches. The CDR3 DNA follows: TGCAGCGTTGTAGGGGGCGCCGGGAGCACTGAAGCTTTCTTT. Its protein product is CSVVGGAGSTEAFF.